The clone carrying this TCR beta chain was recorded many times. Its antigen remains unknown. The TCR library protocol attached unique molecular identifiers to the individual cDNA molecules. TCRdb passed the 5' RACE reads through MiXCR, listing each CDR3 protein once. This sample has 74,000 or so distinct CDR3 sequences; roughly 13% occur once, and the top ten carry around 1.1%. These data are taken from a study of early T cells in non-severe SARS-CoV-2 infection. Study-wide context: Bulk RNA isolated from unsorted whole blood underwent sequencing; chains were not paired.

Study-level results: A preference for anti-spike CD8 responses marked VDJdb matching, which missed private and CD4 specificities.

The CDR3 runs 16 residues. The V end was cut by 3 bases, the J end by 0 bases, with 12 bases between. Germline V gene lookup returns CDR1 WNHNN and CDR2 SYGVQD (reference sequence). Sequencing used whole blood. This clonotype was sampled from an adult who was a healthcare worker with PCR-confirmed SARS-CoV-2 infection or an uninfected control (not recorded which). The rearrangement joins TRBV10-1 to TRBJ2-1; no clear D gene. The CDR3 DNA sequence: TGCGCCAGCAGTGAAACGGGCGGTAGCTCCTACAATGAGCAGTTCTTC. Translated, it gives CASSETGGSSYNEQFF.